This T cell receptor (beta chain) was found in a study of regulatory T cells in long-lasting Graves disease. CDR3 length equals 13 residues. From germline, CDR1 is LNHDA and CDR2 SQIVND (reference sequence). After removal of 7 bases from V and 2 bases from J, the junction contained 4 bases not matched to a gene. Researchers made TCR beta libraries by using iRepertoire HTBI primers and running Arm-PCR on CDR3 regions. Using its own MiXCR run on the multiplex PCR reads, TCRdb lists one record per CDR3 protein. The data show fewer than 450,000 distinct CDR3 sequences, more than 20% seen once. Regarding time point: persistent/refractory GD, antithyroid drugs over 5 years with positive TRAb. Scientists built the TCR library using RNA that was extracted from PBMCs.

The sequencing used peripheral blood mononuclear cells (PBMCs), collected when the disease was refractory, from a patient treated with antithyroid drugs. The genes are TRBV19 and TRBJ2-5; 7 bases are shared with TRBD1. The sequence derives from a female donor with Graves disease. The CDR3 bases are TGTGCCAGTAAGCCACAGGGGCAAGAGACCCAGTACTTC. Encoded protein: CASKPQGQETQYF.